The 16 T cell receptor beta chains presented below share a single source sample, sequenced in a study of cytomegalovirus exposure and HLA in healthy donors. Use of 60 Vbeta and 13 Jbeta primers characterized the PCR. TCRdb keeps only in-frame clones here, not all; method: immunoSEQ multiplex PCR. The table shows 200,000 to 250,000 clones, with about 80% occurring only once. Material for sequencing was PBMCs. These TCRs come from a woman aged 35 to 49 in good health and CMV-seronegative.

A single count supports this clone. The chain has TRBV7-2 and TRBJ2-1; 7 nucleotides line up with TRBD2. Germline assignment: CDR1 SGHTA and CDR2 FQGNSA. CDR3 size: 13 residues. The J segment lost 7 bases and the V segment lost 2 bases, leaving 2 bases of the junction unmatched. The CDR3 DNA reads as TGTGCCAGCAGCTTACGGGGGGTGAATGAGCAGTTCTTC. Translating gives CASSLRGVNEQFF.

This chain uses TRBV10-3 with TRBJ1-3, with D possibly matching TRBD1 (6 bases). The CDR3 contains 14 residues. V was clipped by 6 bases and J by 4 bases, with 13 bases between them. The germline V gene has CDR1 ENHRY and CDR2 SYGVKD. CDR3 bases: TGTGCCATCAGGGAGCAGGGGAACGGAAACACCATATATTTT. Translated: CAIREQGNGNTIYF.

This chain connects TRBV19 to TRBJ1-1, with D unresolved. There are 14 residues in the CDR3. CDR1 is LNHDA, CDR2 SQIVND, per germline (reference sequence). V was trimmed by 5 bases and J by 1 base, leaving 11 bases between them. CDR3 DNA: TGTGCCAGTAGTTTCATTACAGCGAACACTGAAGCTTTCTTT. This encodes CASSFITANTEAFF.

The chain couples TRBV9 to TRBJ2-2; 11 bases are a match to TRBD1. Looked up from germline, CDR1 is SGDLS and CDR2 is YYNGEE. The CDR3 extends over 14 amino acids. Trimming at V came to 7 bases and at J to 4 bases, leaving 3 bases not matched to a gene. In DNA, the CDR3 is TGTGCCAGCGGACAGGGGGCAGGCACCGGGGAGCTGTTTTTT. Protein: CASGQGAGTGELFF.

This chain joins TRBV27 and TRBJ1-2; the D gene is possibly TRBD1 (5 bases). V was trimmed by 3 bases and J by 8 bases, leaving 16 bases between them. The germline CDR1 and CDR2 sequences are MNHEY and SMNVEV (reference sequence). This CDR3 comprises 14 residues. The DNA for the CDR3 is TGTGCCAGCAGTTTTGGTCAGGGCTTGGGGGGCTACACCTTC. Residues: CASSFGQGLGGYTF.

This clone was seen many times. CDR3 amino acids: CASSGQVYNEQFF. The CDR3, as DNA: TGCGCCAGCAGCGGACAGGTCTACAATGAGCAGTTCTTC. The rearrangement uses TRBV10-1 and TRBJ2-1, with 7 bases matching TRBD1. V shed 6 bases, J shed 3 bases, and the junction held 2 bases outside the gene matches. Looked up from germline, CDR1 is WNHNN and CDR2 is SYGVQD (reference sequence). The CDR3 has 13 amino acids.

The V gene is TRBV9, the J gene TRBJ2-5, with D perhaps matching TRBD1 (6 bases). V was pared by 0 bases and J by 2 bases, with 11 bases between. CDR3 length: 15 residues. Germline V gene sequence: CDR1 SGDLS, CDR2 YYNGEE. The CDR3 DNA reads as TGTGCCAGCAGCGTAGAAGGGGGAAGTCAAGAGACCCAGTACTTC. Translating gives CASSVEGGSQETQYF.

This chain joins TRBV7-3 and TRBJ2-7; D is undetermined. The CDR3 has 16 residues. Trimming left V 2 bases short and J 5 bases short, with 19 bases between. Germline CDR1 and CDR2: SGHTA and FQGTGA. The CDR3 region has the DNA TGTGCCAGCAGCTTACCTCGACGGAGACCTGCGGACGAGCAGTACTTC. Translated: CASSLPRRRPADEQYF.

The genes are TRBV30 and TRBJ1-3; D is ambiguous. The germline V gene encodes CDR1 GTSNPN and CDR2 SVGIG (reference sequence). The germline V and J ends were trimmed by 4 bases and 9 bases, with 13 bases remaining between them. This CDR3 region has 12 residues. The CDR3 region is CAWIGQVGTIYF. The CDR3 bases are TGTGCCTGGATAGGCCAGGTCGGCACCATATATTTT.

The chain employs TRBV19 and TRBJ1-6, with TRBD1 identical over 7 bases. The germline V gene has CDR1 LNHDA and CDR2 SQIVND (reference sequence). The CDR3 has 16 amino acids. With 6 bases clipped from V and 6 bases from J, the junction kept 11 bases outside the gene matches. This CDR3 is CASSSFIGTANSPLHF. The CDR3, as DNA: TGTGCCAGTAGCTCTTTCATAGGGACAGCTAATTCACCCCTCCACTTT.

The rearrangement joins TRBV10-3 to TRBJ1-1; TRBD1 aligns across 11 bases. The CDR3 has 13 residues. Germline CDR1 is ENHRY and CDR2 is SYGVKD. The J segment lost 3 bases and the V segment lost 10 bases, leaving 4 bases of the junction unmatched. The CDR3 DNA reads as TGTGCCACCGAGGGACAGGGGGACACTGAAGCTTTCTTT. It encodes CATEGQGDTEAFF.

This clone has only a few counts. V and J are TRBV19 and TRBJ1-1, with a weak D call TRBD1 (5 bases). V was cut by 2 bases and J by 6 bases, with 19 bases left in between. Per the germline V gene, CDR1 is LNHDA and CDR2 is SQIVND (reference sequence). This CDR3 region has 16 residues. CDR3 bases: TGTGCCAGTAGTATAACCGGAAGTTCGGTAGGGGCTGAAGCTTTCTTT. Its protein is CASSITGSSVGAEAFF.

The chain combines TRBV6-1 with TRBJ2-2, with D possibly TRBD2 on 6 matching bases. This CDR3 has 14 amino acids. The V end lost 2 bases, the J end lost 4 bases, and 8 bases lay between the germline ends. Germline V gives CDR1 MNHNS, CDR2 SASEGT. In nucleotides, the CDR3 is TGTGCCAGCAGTGAACACGGGAGCACCGGGGAGCTGTTTTTT. Its protein product is CASSEHGSTGELFF.

The V gene is TRBV5-1, the J gene TRBJ2-5, with TRBD1 matching 8 bases. The length of the CDR3 is 15 residues. V gave up 0 bases and J gave up 5 bases; unmatched junction bases: 6. CDR1 and CDR2 (germline): SGHRS, YFSETQ. The DNA for the CDR3 is TGCGCCAGCAGCTTGGGGGCAGGGGGCGCGGAGACCCAGTACTTC. This sequence encodes CASSLGAGGAETQYF.

The chain uses TRBV10-1 and TRBJ1-1; tentative D call: TRBD1 (5 bases). Germline V gene data show CDR1 as WNHNN and CDR2 as SYGVQD (reference sequence). Between the trimmed V and J ends, which lost 5 bases and 6 bases, there was a span of 10 bases. The CDR3 consists of 12 residues. The CDR3 DNA is TGCGCCAGCAGTTATAGGGGCTCTGAAGCTTTCTTT. The encoded protein is CASSYRGSEAFF.

The chain links TRBV7-2 to TRBJ2-7; TRBD2 is a possible D gene (5 bases). CDR1 and CDR2 from the germline V gene are SGHTA and FQGNSA. This CDR3 is 15 amino acids long. Between the trimmed V and J ends, which lost 2 bases and 3 bases, there was a span of 14 bases. The CDR3 DNA sequence: TGTGCCAGCAGCTTATCCCGGGGATCGGGCTACGAGCAGTACTTC. It encodes CASSLSRGSGYEQYF.